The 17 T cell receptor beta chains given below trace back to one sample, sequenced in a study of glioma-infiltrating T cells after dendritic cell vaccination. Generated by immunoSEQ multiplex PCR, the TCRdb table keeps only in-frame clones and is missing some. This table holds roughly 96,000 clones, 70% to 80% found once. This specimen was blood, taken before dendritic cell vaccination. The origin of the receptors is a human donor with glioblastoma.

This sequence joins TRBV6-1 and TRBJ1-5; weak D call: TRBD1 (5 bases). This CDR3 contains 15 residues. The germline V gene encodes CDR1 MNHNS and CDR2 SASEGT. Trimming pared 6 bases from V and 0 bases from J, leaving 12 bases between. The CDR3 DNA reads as TGTGCCAGCAGCATACCAGGGATTAGCAATCAGCCCCAGCATTTT. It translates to CASSIPGISNQPQHF.

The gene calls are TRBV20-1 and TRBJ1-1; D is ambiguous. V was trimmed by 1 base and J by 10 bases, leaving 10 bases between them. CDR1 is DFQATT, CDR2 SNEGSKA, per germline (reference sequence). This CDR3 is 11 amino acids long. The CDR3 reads CSARARGRAFF. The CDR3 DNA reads TGCAGTGCTAGAGCACGGGGTAGAGCTTTCTTT.

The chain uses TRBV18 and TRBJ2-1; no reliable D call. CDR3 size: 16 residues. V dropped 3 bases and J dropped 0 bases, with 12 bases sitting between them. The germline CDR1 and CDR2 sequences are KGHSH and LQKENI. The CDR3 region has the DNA TGTGCCAGCTCACCCGAGGTCCGAGGCTCCTACAATGAGCAGTTCTTC. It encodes CASSPEVRGSYNEQFF.

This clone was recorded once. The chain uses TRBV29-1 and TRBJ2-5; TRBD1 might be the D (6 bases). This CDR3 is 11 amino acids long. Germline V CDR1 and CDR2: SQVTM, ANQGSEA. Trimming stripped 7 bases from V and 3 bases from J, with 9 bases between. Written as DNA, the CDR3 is TGCAGCGGTAGACAGGAAGAGACCCAGTACTTC. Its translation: CSGRQEETQYF. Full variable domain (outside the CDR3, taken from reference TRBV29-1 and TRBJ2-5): SAVISQKPSRDICQRGTSLTIQCQVDSQVTMMFWYRQQPGQSLTLIATANQGSEATYESGFVIDKFPISRPNLTFSTLTVSNMSPEDSSIYLCSGRQEETQYFGPGTRLLVL.

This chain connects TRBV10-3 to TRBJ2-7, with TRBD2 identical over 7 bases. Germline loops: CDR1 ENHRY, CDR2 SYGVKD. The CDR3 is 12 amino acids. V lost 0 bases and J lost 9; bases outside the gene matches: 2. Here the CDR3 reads CAISESRLAQYF. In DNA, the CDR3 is TGTGCCATCAGTGAGTCCCGACTAGCGCAGTACTTC.

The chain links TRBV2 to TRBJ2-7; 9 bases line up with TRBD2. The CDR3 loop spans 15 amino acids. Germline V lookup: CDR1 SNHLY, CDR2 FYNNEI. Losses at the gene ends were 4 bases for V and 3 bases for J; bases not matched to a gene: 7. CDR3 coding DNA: TGTGCCAGCAGTGTCCAGGGCGGGGGGGTCTACGAGCAGTACTTC. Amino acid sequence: CASSVQGGGVYEQYF.

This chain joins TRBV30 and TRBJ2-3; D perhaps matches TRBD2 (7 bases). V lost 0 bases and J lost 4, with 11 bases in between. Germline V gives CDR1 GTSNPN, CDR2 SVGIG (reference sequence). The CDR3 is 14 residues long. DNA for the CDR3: TGTGCCTGGAGTGTCGGCGGGGGCGCAGATACGCAGTATTTT. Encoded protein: CAWSVGGGADTQYF.

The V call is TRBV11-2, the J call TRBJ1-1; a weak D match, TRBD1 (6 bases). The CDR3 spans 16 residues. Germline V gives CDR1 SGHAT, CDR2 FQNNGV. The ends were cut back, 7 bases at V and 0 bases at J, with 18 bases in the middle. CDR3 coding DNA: TGTGCCAGCACCCCCCCCAGGGGAGGGATGAACACTGAAGCTTTCTTT. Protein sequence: CASTPPRGGMNTEAFF.

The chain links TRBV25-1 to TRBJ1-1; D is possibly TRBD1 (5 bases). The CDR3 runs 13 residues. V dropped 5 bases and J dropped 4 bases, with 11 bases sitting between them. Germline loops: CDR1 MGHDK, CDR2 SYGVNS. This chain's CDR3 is CASSPGSGTEAFF. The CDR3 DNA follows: TGTGCCAGCAGTCCAGGGTCGGGCACTGAAGCTTTCTTT.

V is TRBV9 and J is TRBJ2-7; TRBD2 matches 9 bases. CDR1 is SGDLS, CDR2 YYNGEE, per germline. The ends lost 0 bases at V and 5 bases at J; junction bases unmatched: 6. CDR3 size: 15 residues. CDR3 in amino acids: CASSVGLAGFHEQYF. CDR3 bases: TGTGCCAGCAGCGTAGGGCTAGCGGGGTTTCACGAGCAGTACTTC.

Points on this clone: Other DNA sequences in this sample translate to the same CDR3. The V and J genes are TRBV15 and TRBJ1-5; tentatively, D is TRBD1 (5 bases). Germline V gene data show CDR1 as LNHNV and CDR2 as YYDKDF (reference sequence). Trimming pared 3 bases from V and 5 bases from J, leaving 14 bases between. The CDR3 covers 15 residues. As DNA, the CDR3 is TGTGCCACCAGCAGGGCCGGGGACTCGGATCAGCCCCAGCATTTT. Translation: CATSRAGDSDQPQHF.

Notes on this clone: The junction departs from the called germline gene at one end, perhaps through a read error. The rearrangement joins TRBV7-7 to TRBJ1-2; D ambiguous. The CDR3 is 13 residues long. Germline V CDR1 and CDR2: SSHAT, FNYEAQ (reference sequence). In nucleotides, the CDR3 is TGTGCTAGCAGCCTCCGGGAGGACTATGGCTACACCTTC. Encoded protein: CASSLREDYGYTF.

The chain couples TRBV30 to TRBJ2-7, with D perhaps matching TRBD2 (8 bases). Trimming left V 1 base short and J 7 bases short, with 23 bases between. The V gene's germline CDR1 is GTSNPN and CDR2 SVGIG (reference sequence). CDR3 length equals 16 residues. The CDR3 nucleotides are TGTGCCTGGAGTGGACAGGGCCTAGCGGGCTGGAAAGAGCAGTACTTC. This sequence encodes CAWSGQGLAGWKEQYF.

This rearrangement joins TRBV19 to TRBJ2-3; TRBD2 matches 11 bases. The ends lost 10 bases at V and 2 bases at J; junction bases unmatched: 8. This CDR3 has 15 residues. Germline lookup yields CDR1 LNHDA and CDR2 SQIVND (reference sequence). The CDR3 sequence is CATSGLADFTDTQYF. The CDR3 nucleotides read TGTGCCACCTCGGGACTAGCGGACTTCACAGATACGCAGTATTTT.

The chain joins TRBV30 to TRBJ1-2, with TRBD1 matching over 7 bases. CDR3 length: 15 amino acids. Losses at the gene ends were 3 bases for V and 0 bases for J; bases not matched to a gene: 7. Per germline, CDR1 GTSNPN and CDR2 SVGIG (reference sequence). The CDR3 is CAWSLGTATNYGYTF. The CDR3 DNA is TGTGCCTGGAGCCTAGGGACAGCGACTAACTATGGCTACACCTTC.

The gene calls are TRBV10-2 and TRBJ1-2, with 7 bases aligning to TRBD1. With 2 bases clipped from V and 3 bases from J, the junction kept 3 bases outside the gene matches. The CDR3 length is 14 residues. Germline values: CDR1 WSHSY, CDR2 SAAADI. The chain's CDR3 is CASSEEGADYGYTF. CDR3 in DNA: TGCGCCAGCAGTGAGGAGGGGGCTGACTATGGCTACACCTTC.

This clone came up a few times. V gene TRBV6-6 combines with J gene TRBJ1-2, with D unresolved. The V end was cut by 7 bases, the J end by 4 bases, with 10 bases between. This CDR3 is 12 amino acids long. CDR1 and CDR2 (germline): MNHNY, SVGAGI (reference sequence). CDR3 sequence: CASTPTSYGYTF. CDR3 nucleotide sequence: TGTGCCAGCACCCCGACAAGCTATGGCTACACCTTC.